This T cell receptor (beta chain) was captured by sequencing in a study of shared clonotypes between healthy human individuals. Germline V gene lookup returns CDR1 SGHVS and CDR2 FQNEAQ. This CDR3 is built from 15 residues. J gave up 2 bases and V 5 bases, and 6 bases lay outside the gene matches. Generated by immunoSEQ multiplex PCR, the TCRdb table keeps only in-frame clones and is missing some. The sample includes some 1.5 million clones, under 99% of them seen just once. Sequencing used naive CD4+ T cells sorted from blood. Subset in this sample: CD45RA+ positively selected. The origin of this receptor is a man under 40 in good health. The V and J genes are TRBV7-8 and TRBJ2-1; the match to TRBD1 covers 7 bases. The CDR3 DNA sequence: TGTGCCAGCAGCCCCGACAGGGACCCCTACAATGAGCAGTTCTTC. This gives the protein CASSPDRDPYNEQFF.